This is a list of T cell receptor beta chains from one sample in a study of molecular identifiers for immune sequencing clone quantification. One entry per CDR3 protein, called by TCRdb with MiXCR from the PCR reads. The sample holds roughly 300,000 distinct CDR3 sequences, over 20% seen once. Sequencing input: naive CD8+ T cells from blood, with Jurkat cell RNA spiked in. The receptors shown here come from a human donor in good health. Some libraries in this study had Jurkat cell RNA spiked in. Both conserved end residues are part of each CDR3. The order of the fields is clone size, J gene, D gene, CDR3 length, V gene, CDR3 protein, CDR3 DNA. The D gene is left open where the match is weak. The size of a clone is reported for some rows only, either as once, few or many, or as a class for expanded clones.

clone size: .; J gene: TRBJ1-1; D gene: TRBD1; CDR3 length: 15; V gene: TRBV27; CDR3 protein: CACSLWGDRETEAFF; CDR3 DNA: TGTGCCTGCAGTTTATGGGGCGACAGGGAAACTGAAGCTTTCTTT
clone size: many; J gene: TRBJ1-1; D gene: .; CDR3 length: 13; V gene: TRBV7-6; CDR3 protein: CASSGTEDTEAFF; CDR3 DNA: TGTGCCAGCTCCGGGACCGAGGACACTGAAGCTTTCTTT
clone size: few; J gene: TRBJ2-7; D gene: TRBD2; CDR3 length: 15; V gene: TRBV5-4; CDR3 protein: CASSGGTSAYYEQYF; CDR3 DNA: TGTGCCAGCAGCGGGGGGACTAGCGCCTACTACGAGCAGTACTTC
clone size: .; J gene: TRBJ2-1; D gene: .; CDR3 length: 14; V gene: TRBV21-1; CDR3 protein: CASSSGLAGGQKFF; CDR3 DNA: TGTGCCAGCAGCTCCGGACTAGCGGGGGGGCAGAAGTTCTTC
clone size: many; J gene: TRBJ1-2; D gene: .; CDR3 length: 14; V gene: TRBV29-1; CDR3 protein: CSVEGQERFYGYTF; CDR3 DNA: TGCAGCGTTGAAGGACAGGAGAGGTTCTATGGCTACACCTTC
clone size: .; J gene: TRBJ2-2; D gene: TRBD1; CDR3 length: 17; V gene: TRBV7-6; CDR3 protein: CASSKNLQGAAAGELFF; CDR3 DNA: TGTGCCAGCAGCAAAAACCTACAGGGGGCGGCGGCCGGGGAGCTGTTTTTT
clone size: few; J gene: TRBJ2-2; D gene: TRBD2; CDR3 length: 19; V gene: TRBV4-3; CDR3 protein: CASSQEFPLGSGRAGELFF; CDR3 DNA: TGCGCCAGCAGCCAAGAGTTCCCCCTGGGGAGCGGGAGAGCCGGGGAGCTGTTTTTT
clone size: many; J gene: TRBJ1-6; D gene: .; CDR3 length: 17; V gene: TRBV12-3/TRBV12-4; CDR3 protein: CASSLVWDSSPRSPLHF; CDR3 DNA: TGTGCCAGCAGTTTAGTTTGGGACTCCTCTCCCCGGTCACCCCTCCACTTT
clone size: .; J gene: TRBJ1-5; D gene: .; CDR3 length: 14; V gene: TRBV20-1; CDR3 protein: CSARGPGVDQPQHF; CDR3 DNA: TGCAGTGCTAGAGGTCCAGGGGTCGATCAGCCCCAGCATTTT
clone size: many; J gene: TRBJ1-1; D gene: TRBD1; CDR3 length: 13; V gene: TRBV6-2/TRBV6-3; CDR3 protein: CASRRQGDTEAFF; CDR3 DNA: TGTGCCAGCAGACGACAGGGGGACACTGAAGCTTTCTTT
clone size: many; J gene: TRBJ1-1; D gene: .; CDR3 length: 14; V gene: TRBV4-3; CDR3 protein: CASSQVLGNTEAFF; CDR3 DNA: TGCGCCAGCAGCCAAGTTCTGGGGAACACTGAAGCTTTCTTT
clone size: many; J gene: TRBJ1-1; D gene: .; CDR3 length: 12; V gene: TRBV7-9; CDR3 protein: CASSAHGTEAFF; CDR3 DNA: TGTGCCAGCAGCGCCCACGGCACTGAAGCTTTCTTT
clone size: many; J gene: TRBJ1-1; D gene: TRBD1; CDR3 length: 13; V gene: TRBV2; CDR3 protein: CAWKDRFNTEAFF; CDR3 DNA: TGTGCCTGGAAGGACAGGTTCAACACTGAAGCTTTCTTT
clone size: many; J gene: TRBJ2-2; D gene: .; CDR3 length: 16; V gene: TRBV5-1; CDR3 protein: CASSLTPGGGTGELFF; CDR3 DNA: TGCGCCAGCAGCTTAACCCCAGGCGGAGGCACCGGGGAGCTGTTTTTT
clone size: few; J gene: TRBJ1-2; D gene: TRBD1; CDR3 length: 15; V gene: TRBV2; CDR3 protein: CASRTGTGMNYGYTF; CDR3 DNA: TGTGCCAGCAGGACCGGGACAGGGATGAACTATGGCTACACCTTC
clone size: few; J gene: TRBJ2-1; D gene: .; CDR3 length: 15; V gene: TRBV20-1; CDR3 protein: CSARDHSGSYNEQFF; CDR3 DNA: TGCAGTGCTAGAGATCACAGCGGCTCCTACAATGAGCAGTTCTTC
clone size: .; J gene: TRBJ2-5; D gene: TRBD2; CDR3 length: 16; V gene: TRBV9; CDR3 protein: CASSVESLAGEETQYF; CDR3 DNA: TGTGCCAGCAGCGTCGAGAGCCTAGCGGGGGAGGAGACCCAGTACTTC
clone size: .; J gene: TRBJ2-2; D gene: .; CDR3 length: 12; V gene: TRBV12-5; CDR3 protein: CASGLSPGELFF; CDR3 DNA: TGTGCTAGTGGTTTGTCCCCCGGGGAGCTGTTTTTT
clone size: few; J gene: TRBJ2-2; D gene: TRBD1; CDR3 length: 15; V gene: TRBV24-1; CDR3 protein: CATSDLGQGTGELFF; CDR3 DNA: TGTGCCACCAGTGATTTGGGACAGGGCACCGGGGAGCTGTTTTTT
clone size: .; J gene: TRBJ2-3; D gene: .; CDR3 length: 15; V gene: TRBV4-1; CDR3 protein: CASSQAAPSTDTQYF; CDR3 DNA: TGCGCCAGCAGCCAAGCAGCGCCTAGCACGGATACGCAGTATTTT
clone size: many; J gene: TRBJ2-3; D gene: TRBD2; CDR3 length: 15; V gene: TRBV5-6; CDR3 protein: CASSLPTSGTDTQYF; CDR3 DNA: TGTGCCAGCAGCTTGCCGACTAGCGGGACAGATACGCAGTATTTT
clone size: few; J gene: TRBJ2-7; D gene: .; CDR3 length: 15; V gene: TRBV6-1; CDR3 protein: CASSEGRVRAYEQYF; CDR3 DNA: TGTGCCAGCAGTGAAGGGAGGGTTAGAGCCTACGAGCAGTACTTC
clone size: many; J gene: TRBJ2-3; D gene: .; CDR3 length: 14; V gene: TRBV29-1; CDR3 protein: CSVEGEKGTDTQYF; CDR3 DNA: TGCAGCGTTGAGGGGGAAAAAGGAACAGATACGCAGTATTTT
clone size: many; J gene: TRBJ2-2; D gene: .; CDR3 length: 14; V gene: TRBV29-1; CDR3 protein: CSATAAKNTGELFF; CDR3 DNA: TGCAGCGCCACGGCCGCGAAGAACACCGGGGAGCTGTTTTTT
clone size: many; J gene: TRBJ2-7; D gene: .; CDR3 length: 12; V gene: TRBV6-5; CDR3 protein: CASSPPSLEQYF; CDR3 DNA: TGTGCCAGCAGTCCCCCCTCCCTGGAGCAGTACTTC
clone size: few; J gene: TRBJ2-7; D gene: TRBD1; CDR3 length: 14; V gene: TRBV6-5; CDR3 protein: CASSRLDRLVEQYF; CDR3 DNA: TGTGCCAGCAGCCGCCTGGACAGGCTAGTAGAGCAGTACTTC
clone size: .; J gene: TRBJ1-2; D gene: TRBD1; CDR3 length: 14; V gene: TRBV12-3/TRBV12-4; CDR3 protein: CASSPFDRGILPFF; CDR3 DNA: TGTGCCAGCAGTCCATTCGACAGGGGTATCCTTCCCTTCTTC
clone size: many; J gene: TRBJ2-7; D gene: .; CDR3 length: 13; V gene: TRBV5-4; CDR3 protein: CASSVGDTAEQYF; CDR3 DNA: TGTGCCAGCAGCGTAGGGGACACCGCCGAGCAGTACTTC
clone size: few; J gene: TRBJ2-2; D gene: .; CDR3 length: 15; V gene: TRBV6-2/TRBV6-3; CDR3 protein: CASSYSPSYTGELFF; CDR3 DNA: TGTGCCAGCAGTTACTCGCCTTCTTACACCGGGGAGCTGTTTTTT
clone size: few; J gene: TRBJ2-1; D gene: .; CDR3 length: 13; V gene: TRBV4-3; CDR3 protein: CASSQASGTPQFF; CDR3 DNA: TGCGCCAGCAGCCAAGCCTCCGGGACTCCGCAGTTCTTC
clone size: many; J gene: TRBJ2-7; D gene: .; CDR3 length: 17; V gene: TRBV4-2; CDR3 protein: CASSQVEALGSSYEQYF; CDR3 DNA: TGTGCCAGCAGCCAAGTAGAGGCCCTCGGGAGCTCCTACGAGCAGTACTTC
clone size: many; J gene: TRBJ1-5; D gene: .; CDR3 length: 15; V gene: TRBV6-2/TRBV6-3; CDR3 protein: CASSYSGNSNQPQHF; CDR3 DNA: TGTGCCAGCAGTTACTCGGGGAATAGCAATCAGCCCCAGCATTTT
clone size: .; J gene: TRBJ2-2; D gene: .; CDR3 length: 12; V gene: TRBV19; CDR3 protein: CASSTYTGVLFF; CDR3 DNA: TGTGCCAGTAGTACCTACACCGGGGTGCTGTTTTTT
clone size: many; J gene: TRBJ2-3; D gene: .; CDR3 length: 13; V gene: TRBV7-9; CDR3 protein: CASSWDSTDTQYF; CDR3 DNA: TGTGCCAGCAGCTGGGACAGCACAGATACGCAGTATTTT
clone size: .; J gene: TRBJ2-7; D gene: .; CDR3 length: 13; V gene: TRBV29-1; CDR3 protein: CSVEVRGGGAQYF; CDR3 DNA: TGCAGCGTTGAAGTTCGGGGTGGCGGCGCGCAGTACTTC
clone size: .; J gene: TRBJ1-3; D gene: .; CDR3 length: 13; V gene: TRBV29-1; CDR3 protein: CSVGHFSGNTIYF; CDR3 DNA: TGCAGCGTTGGGCACTTCTCTGGAAACACCATATATTTT
clone size: many; J gene: TRBJ1-1; D gene: .; CDR3 length: 13; V gene: TRBV30; CDR3 protein: CAWARWGGTEAFF; CDR3 DNA: TGTGCCTGGGCCCGGTGGGGGGGGACTGAAGCTTTCTTT
clone size: many; J gene: TRBJ2-1; D gene: .; CDR3 length: 15; V gene: TRBV6-5; CDR3 protein: CASSYSSSSYNEQFF; CDR3 DNA: TGTGCCAGCAGTTACTCGTCCAGCTCCTACAATGAGCAGTTCTTC
clone size: few; J gene: TRBJ2-1; D gene: .; CDR3 length: 12; V gene: TRBV11-2; CDR3 protein: CASNPRGNEQFF; CDR3 DNA: TGTGCCAGCAACCCTCGAGGGAATGAGCAGTTCTTC
clone size: once; J gene: TRBJ2-5; D gene: .; CDR3 length: 15; V gene: TRBV4-1; CDR3 protein: CARRRPGLDQETQYF; CDR3 DNA: TGCGCCCGCCGCCGGCCGGGACTCGACCAAGAGACCCAGTACTTC
clone size: few; J gene: TRBJ2-1; D gene: .; CDR3 length: 16; V gene: TRBV20-1; CDR3 protein: CSARDQSTVYYNEQFF; CDR3 DNA: TGCAGTGCTAGAGATCAATCGACCGTATACTACAATGAGCAGTTCTTC
clone size: few; J gene: TRBJ2-7; D gene: .; CDR3 length: 15; V gene: TRBV7-9; CDR3 protein: CASSLGSLSGYEQYF; CDR3 DNA: TGTGCCAGCAGCTTAGGCAGTTTATCGGGGTACGAGCAGTACTTC
clone size: few; J gene: TRBJ2-1; D gene: .; CDR3 length: 15; V gene: TRBV18; CDR3 protein: CASSPPDPMGNEQFF; CDR3 DNA: TGTGCCAGCTCGCCGCCGGACCCGATGGGGAATGAGCAGTTCTTC
clone size: .; J gene: TRBJ2-3; D gene: TRBD2; CDR3 length: 16; V gene: TRBV7-2; CDR3 protein: CASSLGGGTSTDTQYF; CDR3 DNA: TGTGCCAGCAGCTTAGGGGGGGGGACTAGCACAGATACGCAGTATTTT
clone size: .; J gene: TRBJ2-1; D gene: .; CDR3 length: 14; V gene: TRBV4-3; CDR3 protein: CASSPATGVDEQFF; CDR3 DNA: TGCGCCAGCAGCCCAGCTACGGGGGTCGATGAGCAGTTCTTC
clone size: many; J gene: TRBJ1-4; D gene: .; CDR3 length: 16; V gene: TRBV5-6; CDR3 protein: CASSLDRHLEDEKLFF; CDR3 DNA: TGTGCCAGCAGCTTGGACCGACACTTAGAAGATGAAAAACTGTTTTTT
clone size: .; J gene: TRBJ1-1; D gene: .; CDR3 length: 14; V gene: TRBV12-3/TRBV12-4; CDR3 protein: CASSLLGLNTKTFF; CDR3 DNA: TGTGCCAGCAGTCTCCTAGGACTGAACACTAAAACTTTCTTT
clone size: .; J gene: TRBJ2-2; D gene: .; CDR3 length: 15; V gene: TRBV9; CDR3 protein: CASSVAGSNTGELFF; CDR3 DNA: TGTGCCAGCAGCGTAGCAGGGTCGAACACCGGGGAGCTGTTTTTT
clone size: many; J gene: TRBJ1-1; D gene: .; CDR3 length: 15; V gene: TRBV5-1; CDR3 protein: CASSFGPGTGTEAFF; CDR3 DNA: .
clone size: few; J gene: TRBJ2-7; D gene: .; CDR3 length: 14; V gene: TRBV4-3; CDR3 protein: CASSQGQVGYEQYF; CDR3 DNA: TGCGCCAGCAGCCAAGGACAGGTAGGCTACGAGCAGTACTTC
clone size: .; J gene: TRBJ2-1; D gene: .; CDR3 length: 12; V gene: TRBV27; CDR3 protein: CASSPGPLEQFF; CDR3 DNA: TGTGCCAGCAGTCCCGGCCCTTTGGAGCAGTTCTTC
clone size: .; J gene: TRBJ1-5; D gene: .; CDR3 length: 15; V gene: TRBV4-3; CDR3 protein: CASSQDRGRHQPQHF; CDR3 DNA: TGCGCCAGCAGCCAAGATCGGGGCAGACATCAGCCCCAGCATTTT
clone size: .; J gene: TRBJ2-7; D gene: TRBD2; CDR3 length: 15; V gene: TRBV7-2; CDR3 protein: CASSLGGGSGYEQYF; CDR3 DNA: TGTGCCAGCAGCTTAGGCGGCGGGAGTGGATACGAGCAGTACTTC
clone size: few; J gene: TRBJ1-4; D gene: .; CDR3 length: 15; V gene: TRBV7-6; CDR3 protein: CASSSWDVAGEKLFF; CDR3 DNA: TGTGCCAGCAGCTCCTGGGACGTAGCGGGGGAAAAACTGTTTTTT
clone size: many; J gene: TRBJ1-1; D gene: .; CDR3 length: 12; V gene: TRBV5-4; CDR3 protein: CASSRDYTEAFF; CDR3 DNA: TGTGCCAGCAGCCGGGACTACACTGAAGCTTTCTTT
clone size: .; J gene: TRBJ1-6; D gene: .; CDR3 length: 16; V gene: TRBV7-9; CDR3 protein: CASSLLTGYYNSPLHF; CDR3 DNA: TGTGCCAGCAGCTTATTAACCGGATACTATAATTCACCCCTCCACTTT
clone size: .; J gene: TRBJ2-1; D gene: TRBD2; CDR3 length: 16; V gene: TRBV27; CDR3 protein: CASSLFLAGADNEQFF; CDR3 DNA: TGTGCCAGCAGTTTATTCCTAGCGGGGGCCGACAATGAGCAGTTCTTC
clone size: .; J gene: TRBJ1-3; D gene: .; CDR3 length: 16; V gene: TRBV4-1; CDR3 protein: CASSQEPGLSGNTIYF; CDR3 DNA: TGCGCCAGCAGCCAAGAGCCGGGGTTGTCTGGAAACACCATATATTTT